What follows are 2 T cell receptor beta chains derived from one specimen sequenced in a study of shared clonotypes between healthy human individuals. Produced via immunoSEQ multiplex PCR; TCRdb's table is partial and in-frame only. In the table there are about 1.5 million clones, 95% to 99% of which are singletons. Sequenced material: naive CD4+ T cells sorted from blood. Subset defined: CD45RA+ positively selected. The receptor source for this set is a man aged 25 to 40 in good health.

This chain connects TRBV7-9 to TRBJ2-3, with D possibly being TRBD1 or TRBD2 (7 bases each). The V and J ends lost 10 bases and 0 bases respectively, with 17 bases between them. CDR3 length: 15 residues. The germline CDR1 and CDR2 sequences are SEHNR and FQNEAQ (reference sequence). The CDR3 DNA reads TGTGCCATCCCAGGGGGGGAGAAGAGCACAGATACGCAGTATTTT. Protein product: CAIPGGEKSTDTQYF.

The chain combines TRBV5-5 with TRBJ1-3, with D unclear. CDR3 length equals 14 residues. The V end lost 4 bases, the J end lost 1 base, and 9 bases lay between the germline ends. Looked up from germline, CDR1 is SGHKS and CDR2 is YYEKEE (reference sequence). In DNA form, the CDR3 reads TGTGCCAGCAGCGATAATCGGTCTGGAAACACCATATATTTT. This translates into CASSDNRSGNTIYF. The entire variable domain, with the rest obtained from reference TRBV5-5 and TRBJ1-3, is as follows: DAGVTQSPTHLIKTRGQQVTLRCSPISGHKSVSWYQQVLGQGPQFIFQYYEKEERGRGNFPDRFSARQFPNYSSELNVNALLLGDSALYLCASSDNRSGNTIYFGEGSWLTVV.